Listed below are T cell receptor beta chains from one sample, sequenced in a study of blood T cell repertoires in COVID-19. The table came from immunoSEQ multiplex PCR; TCRdb's copy has only in-frame clones and leaves some out. The table has about 50,000 clones, around 88% seen once. The sample was peripheral blood. Receptors originate from a human donor in a cohort sampled during active COVID-19. CDR3s include the opening cysteine and the closing phenylalanine or tryptophan. A D gene is named only where the DNA matches it firmly. Some rows mark clone size as missing; the rest say once, few, many or name a class of expanded clone.

TRBV18,.,TRBJ1-5,.,CASSLQNQPQHF,TGTGCCAGCTCACTTCAGAATCAGCCCCAGCATTTT
TRBV19,TRBD1,TRBJ2-5,.,CASSTRTGGNQETQYF,TGTGCCAGTAGTACGAGGACAGGGGGAAACCAAGAGACCCAGTACTTC
TRBV7-2,.,TRBJ1-6,.,CASSLGGGVFSPLHF,TGTGCCAGCAGCTTAGGAGGGGGGGTTTTTTCACCCCTCCACTTT
TRBV6-5,.,TRBJ2-3,.,CASSSIQGGTDTQYF,TGTGCCAGCAGTTCTATACAGGGAGGCACAGATACGCAGTATTTT
TRBV5-8,TRBD1,TRBJ1-4,.,CASSPTNRGNEKLFF,TGTGCCAGCAGCCCAACGAACAGGGGTAATGAAAAACTGTTTTTT
TRBV9,.,TRBJ2-3,.,CASSVAGTYTDTQYF,TGTGCCAGCAGCGTCGCGGGGACCTACACAGATACGCAGTATTTT
TRBV14,TRBD2,TRBJ2-1,.,CASSPLAGVGNEQFF,TGTGCCAGCAGTCCTCTAGCGGGAGTCGGCAATGAGCAGTTCTTC
TRBV5-1,.,TRBJ1-1,once,CASSLGGGTGTEAFF,TGCGCCAGCAGCTTGGGTGGAGGAACGGGCACTGAAGCTTTCTTT
TRBV10-1,.,TRBJ2-3,.,CASSESTSTDTQYF,TGCGCCAGCAGTGAGTCAACTAGCACAGATACGCAGTATTTT
TRBV10-2,.,TRBJ1-2,.,CASSESSGRGRNGYTF,TGCGCCAGCAGTGAGTCCTCCGGCAGGGGAAGGAATGGCTACACCTTC
TRBV7-9,.,TRBJ2-7,.,CASSLDRRLSYEQYF,TGTGCCAGCAGCTTAGACAGGCGCCTCTCCTACGAGCAGTACTTC
TRBV18,.,TRBJ1-2,.,CASRSGYGYTF,TGTGCCAGTCGATCCGGCTATGGCTACACCTTC
TRBV2,.,TRBJ1-2,.,CASSVGGSLYGYTF,TGTGCCAGCAGCGTCGGAGGGAGCCTCTATGGCTACACCTTC
TRBV6-4,TRBD2,TRBJ2-1,.,CASSDGAGGDYNEQFF,TGTGCCAGCAGTGACGGAGCGGGGGGGGACTACAATGAGCAGTTCTTC
TRBV14,TRBD1,TRBJ2-7,.,CASRRTGSYEQYF,TGTGCCAGCAGACGGACAGGGAGCTACGAGCAGTACTTC